These 8 T cell receptor beta chains came from one sample sequenced in a study of cytomegalovirus exposure and HLA in healthy donors. Use of 60 Vbeta and 13 Jbeta primers characterized the PCR. Measured with immunoSEQ multiplex PCR; TCRdb has only the in-frame clones, and not every one. The repertoire holds about 140,000 clones, with around two thirds as singletons. Sequences were obtained from PBMCs. All receptors come from a male donor in good health and CMV-seronegative.

The V gene is TRBV6-5, the J gene TRBJ1-5; weak D call: TRBD1 (5 bases). The CDR3 totals 13 residues. Germline V gene sequence: CDR1 MNHEY, CDR2 SVGAGI. V shed 6 bases and J shed 7 bases, with 13 bases lying between them. As DNA, the CDR3 is TGTGCCAGCAGCACCAGGGAGGGCCAGCCCCAGCATTTT. Amino acid sequence: CASSTREGQPQHF.

A few counts support this clone. The chain joins TRBV29-1 to TRBJ1-1; 9 nucleotides agree with TRBD1. The ends lost 6 bases at V and 3 bases at J; junction bases unmatched: 5. CDR3 size: 13 residues. The germline V gene encodes CDR1 SQVTM and CDR2 ANQGSEA. The DNA of the CDR3 is TGCAGCGTATCGTGGGACAGGGACACTGAAGCTTTCTTT. It specifies CSVSWDRDTEAFF.

In nucleotides, the CDR3 is TGTGCCAGCAGGGACAGGGTGGACTACGAGCAGTACTTC. Amino acids: CASRDRVDYEQYF. V usage is TRBV5-8 and J usage is TRBJ2-7, with TRBD1 matching 8 bases. CDR3 length: 13 residues. Trimming at V came to 5 bases and at J to 3 bases, leaving 4 bases not matched to a gene. Germline CDR1 reads SGHTS; CDR2 reads YDEGEE.

The count of this clone is one. This sequence joins TRBV9 and TRBJ1-2, with 10 bases identical to TRBD1. Germline trimming cut 2 bases from V and 3 bases from J; bases unmatched to any gene: 10. This CDR3 contains 17 residues. In germline, CDR1 is SGDLS, CDR2 YYNGEE. Written as DNA, the CDR3 is TGTGCCAGCAGCGTGAAGACAGGGGGCGAAGGGGACTATGGCTACACCTTC. As protein: CASSVKTGGEGDYGYTF.

This clone was observed a few times. The chain employs TRBV5-1 and TRBJ1-2, with 7 nucleotides matching TRBD1. The CDR3 length is 15 residues. Germline V gene sequence: CDR1 SGHRS, CDR2 YFSETQ. V dropped 3 bases and J dropped 3; count of bases not matched to a gene: 8. The CDR3 sequence: CASSSTSRGDYGYTF. Here the CDR3 DNA reads TGCGCCAGCAGCTCCACCTCCAGGGGGGACTATGGCTACACCTTC.

This clone has just a few counts. The chain combines TRBV6-1 with TRBJ2-5, with D perhaps matching TRBD1 (5 bases). The V gene lost 1 base and the J gene lost 4 bases, with 10 bases spanning the gap. The CDR3 is 14 amino acids. Germline CDR1 and CDR2: MNHNS and SASEGT. CDR3 residues: CASSEGWGAETQYF. The CDR3 DNA follows: TGTGCCAGCAGTGAAGGATGGGGCGCAGAGACCCAGTACTTC.

This chain connects TRBV15 to TRBJ1-6; a weak D match, TRBD1 (6 bases). Trimming took off 1 base at V and 7 bases at J, with 14 bases between the two ends. The germline gives CDR1 LNHNV, CDR2 YYDKDF (reference sequence). The CDR3 consists of 16 residues. This chain's CDR3 is CATSRVQGIRNSPLHF. The CDR3 nucleotides read TGTGCCACCAGCAGAGTTCAGGGGATCCGAAATTCACCCCTCCACTTT.

The rearrangement links TRBV7-2 to TRBJ2-7; TRBD2 might be the D (5 bases). Germline CDR1 is SGHTA and CDR2 is FQGNSA. The CDR3 spans 14 residues. V was cut by 3 bases and J by 4 bases, with 13 bases left in between. CDR3 amino acids: CASSFSGSLYEQYF. The CDR3 nucleotides read TGTGCCAGCAGCTTCAGCGGAAGTCTGTACGAGCAGTACTTC.